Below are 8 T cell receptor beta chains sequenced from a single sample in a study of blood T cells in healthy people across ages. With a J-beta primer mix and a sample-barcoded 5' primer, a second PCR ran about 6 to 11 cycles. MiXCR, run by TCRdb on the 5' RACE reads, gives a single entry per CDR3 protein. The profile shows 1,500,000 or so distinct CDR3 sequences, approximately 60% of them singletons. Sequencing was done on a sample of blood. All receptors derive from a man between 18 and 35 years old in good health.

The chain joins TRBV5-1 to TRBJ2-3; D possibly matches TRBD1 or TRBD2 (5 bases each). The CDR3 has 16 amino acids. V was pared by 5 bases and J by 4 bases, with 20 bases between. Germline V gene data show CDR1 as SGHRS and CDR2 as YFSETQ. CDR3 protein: CASREGYRAAADTQYF. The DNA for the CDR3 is TGCGCCAGCAGAGAGGGGTATCGGGCCGCGGCAGATACGCAGTATTTT.

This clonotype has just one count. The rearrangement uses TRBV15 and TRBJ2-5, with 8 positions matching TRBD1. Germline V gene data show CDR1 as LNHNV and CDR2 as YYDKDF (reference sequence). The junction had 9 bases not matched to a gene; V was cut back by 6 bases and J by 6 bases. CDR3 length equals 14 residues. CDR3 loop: CATRGTGLRQTQYF. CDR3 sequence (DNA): TGTGCCACCAGAGGGACAGGCCTACGGCAGACCCAGTACTTC.

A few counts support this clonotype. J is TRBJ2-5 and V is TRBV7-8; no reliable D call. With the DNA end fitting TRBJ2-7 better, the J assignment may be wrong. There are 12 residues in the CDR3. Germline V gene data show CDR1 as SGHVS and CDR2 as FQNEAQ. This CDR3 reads CASSTGLREQYF. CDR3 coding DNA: TGTGCCAGCAGCACGGGTCTCCGCGAGCAGTACTTC.

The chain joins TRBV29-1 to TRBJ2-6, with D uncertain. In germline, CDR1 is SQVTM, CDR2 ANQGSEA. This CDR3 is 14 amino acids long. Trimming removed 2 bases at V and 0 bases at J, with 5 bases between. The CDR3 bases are TGCAGCGTTGAATGGGCCTCTGGGGCCAACGTCCTGACTTTC. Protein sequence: CSVEWASGANVLTF.

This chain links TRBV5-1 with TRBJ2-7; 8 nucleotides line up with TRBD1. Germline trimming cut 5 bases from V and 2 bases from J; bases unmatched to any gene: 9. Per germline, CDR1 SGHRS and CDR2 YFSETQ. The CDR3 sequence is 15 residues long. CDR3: CASRRTDRGTYEQYF. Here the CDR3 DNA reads TGCGCCAGCAGAAGGACCGACAGGGGCACCTACGAGCAGTACTTC. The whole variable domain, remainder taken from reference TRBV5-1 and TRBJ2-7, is KAGVTQTPRYLIKTRGQQVTLSCSPISGHRSVSWYQQTPGQGLQFLFEYFSETQRNKGNFPGRFSGRQFSNSRSEMNVSTLELGDSALYLCASRRTDRGTYEQYFGPGTRLTVT.

In nucleotides, the CDR3 is TGCAGTGCTAGTGTTGCTAGCGGGGCCACAAAGCAGTTCTTC. It yields the protein CSASVASGATKQFF. V is TRBV20-1 and J is TRBJ2-1; 9 bases are a match to TRBD2. Looked up from germline, CDR1 is DFQATT and CDR2 is SNEGSKA (reference sequence). CDR3 length equals 14 residues. The V gene end was trimmed by 3 bases and the J gene end by 11 bases; junction bases not matched to a gene: 11.

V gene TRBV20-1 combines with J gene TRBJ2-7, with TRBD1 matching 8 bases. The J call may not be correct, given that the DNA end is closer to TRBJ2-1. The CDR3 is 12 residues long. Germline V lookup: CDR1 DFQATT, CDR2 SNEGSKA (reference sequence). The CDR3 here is CSAGRTGREQFF. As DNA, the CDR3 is TGCAGTGCGGGGAGGACAGGGCGTGAGCAGTTCTTC.

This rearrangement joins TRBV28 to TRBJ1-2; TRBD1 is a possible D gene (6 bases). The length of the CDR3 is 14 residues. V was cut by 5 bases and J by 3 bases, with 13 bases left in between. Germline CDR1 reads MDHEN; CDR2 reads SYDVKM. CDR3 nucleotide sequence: TGTGCCAGCAGTCGGACAGCTCGGCACTATGGCTACACCTTC. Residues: CASSRTARHYGYTF.